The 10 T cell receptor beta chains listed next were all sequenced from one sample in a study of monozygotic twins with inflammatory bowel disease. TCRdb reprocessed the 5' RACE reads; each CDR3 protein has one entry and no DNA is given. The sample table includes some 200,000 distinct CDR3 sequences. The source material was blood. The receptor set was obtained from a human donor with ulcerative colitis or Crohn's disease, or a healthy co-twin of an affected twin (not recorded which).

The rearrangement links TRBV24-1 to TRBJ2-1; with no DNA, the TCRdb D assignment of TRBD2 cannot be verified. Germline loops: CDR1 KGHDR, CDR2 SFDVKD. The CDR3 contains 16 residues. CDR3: CATSDPRGAGALEQFF.

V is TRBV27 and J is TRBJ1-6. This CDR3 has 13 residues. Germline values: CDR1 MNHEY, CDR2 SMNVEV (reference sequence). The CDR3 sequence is CASSDRYWEPLHF.

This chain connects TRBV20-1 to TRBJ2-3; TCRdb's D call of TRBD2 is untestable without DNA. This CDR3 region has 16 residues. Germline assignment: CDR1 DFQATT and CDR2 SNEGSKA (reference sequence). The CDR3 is CSARDGTSGDTDTQYF.

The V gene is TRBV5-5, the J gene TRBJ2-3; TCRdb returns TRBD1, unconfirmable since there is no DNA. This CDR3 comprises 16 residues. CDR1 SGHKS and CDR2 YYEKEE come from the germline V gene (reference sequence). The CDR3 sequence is CASSLYTGSRTDTQYF.

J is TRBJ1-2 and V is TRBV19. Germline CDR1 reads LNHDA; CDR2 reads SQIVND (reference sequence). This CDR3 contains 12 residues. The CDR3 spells CASTASKNGYTF.

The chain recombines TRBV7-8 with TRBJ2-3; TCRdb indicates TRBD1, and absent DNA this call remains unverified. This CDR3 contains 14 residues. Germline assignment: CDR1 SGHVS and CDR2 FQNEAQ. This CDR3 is CASSAGFLTDTQYF.

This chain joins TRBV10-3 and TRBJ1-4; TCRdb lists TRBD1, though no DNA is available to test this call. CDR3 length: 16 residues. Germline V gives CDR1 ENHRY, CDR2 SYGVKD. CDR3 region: CAISEVGGVPGEKLFF.

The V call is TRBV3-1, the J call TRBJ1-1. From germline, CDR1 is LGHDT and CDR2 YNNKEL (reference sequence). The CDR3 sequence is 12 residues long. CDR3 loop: CASSHWTEEAFF.

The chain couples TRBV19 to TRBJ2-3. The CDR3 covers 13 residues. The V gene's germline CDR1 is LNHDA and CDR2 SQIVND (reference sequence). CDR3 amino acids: CASSNGDTDTQYF. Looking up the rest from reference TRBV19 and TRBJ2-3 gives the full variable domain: DGGITQSPKYLFRKEGQNVTLSCEQNLNHDAMYWYRQDPGQGLRLIYYSQIVNDFQKGDIAEGYSVSREKKESFPLTVTSAQKNPTAFYLCASSNGDTDTQYFGPGTRLTVL.

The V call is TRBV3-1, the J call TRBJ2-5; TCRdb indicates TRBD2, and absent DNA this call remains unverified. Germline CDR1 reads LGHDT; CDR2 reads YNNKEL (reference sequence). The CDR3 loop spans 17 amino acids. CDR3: CASSPGTSGGHQETQYF.